Listed below are T cell receptor beta chains from one sample, sequenced in a study of cytomegalovirus exposure and HLA in healthy donors. Sequenced by immunoSEQ multiplex PCR; TCRdb stores in-frame clones only, minus some. The sample holds about 130,000 clones, roughly 84% seen once. The sample was PBMCs. Every receptor here comes from a boy younger than 18 in good health and CMV-seronegative. CDR3s include the opening cysteine and the closing phenylalanine or tryptophan. The D gene is left open where the match is weak. Clone size is given for some rows only: seen once, a few or many times, or a class if the clone is expanded.

TRBJ2-4	NA	TRBV6-6	TRBD1	CASSKGQGIAKNIQYF	TGTGCCAGCAGTAAGGGACAGGGAATAGCCAAAAACATTCAGTACTTC
TRBJ1-1	NA	TRBV5-4	TRBD1	CASSLDRGTEAFF	TGTGCCAGCAGCTTGGACAGGGGCACTGAAGCTTTCTTT
TRBJ1-1	NA	TRBV5-4	NA	CASSRTDTEAFF	TGTGCCAGCAGCCGGACAGACACTGAAGCTTTCTTT
TRBJ1-2	NA	TRBV11-2	TRBD1	CASSRRGRDDGYTF	TGTGCCAGCAGCCGCAGGGGGCGGGACGATGGCTACACCTTC
TRBJ1-3	NA	TRBV11-1	NA	CASSLGPSGENTIYF	TGTGCCAGCAGCTTAGGACCCTCCGGGGAGAACACCATATATTTT
TRBJ2-3	NA	TRBV10-3	TRBD2	CAISGREGSTDTQYF	TGTGCCATCAGTGGGCGGGAGGGGAGCACAGATACGCAGTATTTT
TRBJ2-3	NA	TRBV27	TRBD1	CASSRQGSTDTQYF	TGTGCCAGCAGTAGACAGGGGAGCACAGATACGCAGTATTTT
TRBJ1-5	NA	TRBV4-3	NA	CASSQDLSSNQPQHF	TGCGCCAGCAGCCAAGATCTTAGTAGCAATCAGCCCCAGCATTTT
TRBJ2-1	NA	TRBV6-1	NA	CASSEEVLSYNEQFF	TGTGCCAGCAGTGAGGAGGTCCTCTCCTACAATGAGCAGTTCTTC
TRBJ2-7	NA	TRBV19	TRBD2	CASSIGGTSSYEQYF	TGTGCCAGTAGTATAGGTGGGACTAGCTCCTACGAGCAGTACTTC
TRBJ1-2	NA	TRBV6-1	TRBD1	CASSPGQGDYGYTF	TGTGCCAGCAGTCCGGGACAGGGAGACTATGGCTACACCTTC
TRBJ2-1	few	TRBV4-3	TRBD2	CASSRRGGYNEQFF	TGCGCCAGCAGTCGACGGGGGGGCTACAATGAGCAGTTCTTC
TRBJ2-5	NA	TRBV7-8	TRBD2	CASSLARGVVETQYF	TGTGCCAGCAGCTTAGCGCGGGGGGTAGTAGAGACCCAGTACTTC
TRBJ1-1	NA	TRBV7-8	TRBD1	CASSSDRDTEAFF	TGTGCCAGCAGCTCTGACAGGGACACTGAAGCTTTCTTT
TRBJ1-1	NA	TRBV6-5	TRBD1	CASSSTGVWENTEAFF	TGTGCCAGCAGTTCTACAGGGGTTTGGGAGAACACTGAAGCTTTCTTT
TRBJ2-2	NA	TRBV10-3	TRBD1	CAISESGTGANTGELFF	TGTGCCATCAGTGAGTCAGGGACAGGCGCGAACACCGGGGAGCTGTTTTTT
TRBJ2-3	NA	TRBV2	TRBD2	CASKLAGGPRVADTQYF	TGTGCCAGCAAGTTAGCGGGAGGGCCAAGGGTCGCAGATACGCAGTATTTT
TRBJ1-5	NA	TRBV2	NA	CASSERRGNQPQHF	TGTGCCAGCAGTGAAAGGAGGGGCAATCAGCCCCAGCATTTT
TRBJ2-2	NA	TRBV5-1	TRBD2	CASSLPSGRASTGELFF	TGCGCCAGCAGCTTGCCTAGCGGGAGGGCCAGCACCGGGGAGCTGTTTTTT
TRBJ2-1	NA	TRBV5-8	TRBD1	CASSLVGTGWQNEQFF	TGTGCCAGCAGCTTGGTCGGGACAGGGTGGCAGAATGAGCAGTTCTTC
TRBJ2-7	NA	TRBV4-1	TRBD2	CASSQTPSGVTLYEQYF	TGCGCCAGCAGCCAAACCCCTAGCGGGGTAACCCTTTACGAGCAGTACTTC
TRBJ2-7	NA	TRBV11-2	TRBD2	CASSLGGLGSREQYF	TGTGCCAGCAGCTTAGGGGGACTAGGGTCCCGCGAGCAGTACTTC